This T cell receptor beta chain was documented in a study of blood T cell repertoires in COVID-19. Study-level background: The samples span acute and convalescent COVID-19 from the United States, Italy and Spain.

Authors' methods: From reference gene primer amplification, estimates of nucleated cell counts were derived. Produced via immunoSEQ multiplex PCR; TCRdb's table is partial and in-frame only. D and trimming come from the DNA, and the V and J calls and clone size come from that table. The table shows about 190,000 clones, with approximately 91% occurring only once. Sequencing was carried out using peripheral blood. This TCR was recovered from a woman aged 35 to 49 who had recovered from COVID-19.

The chain's CDR3 is CASSQDGLFGLAGYSTDTQYF. The CDR3 DNA is TGTGCCAGCAGCCAAGATGGGCTGTTTGGACTAGCGGGATATAGCACAGATACGCAGTATTTT. The chain is built from TRBV4-2 and TRBJ2-3; TRBD2 aligns across 12 bases. The junction had 13 bases not matched to a gene; V was cut back by 0 bases and J by 0 bases. CDR1 and CDR2 from the germline V gene are LGHNA and YNFKEQ. The CDR3 covers 21 residues.